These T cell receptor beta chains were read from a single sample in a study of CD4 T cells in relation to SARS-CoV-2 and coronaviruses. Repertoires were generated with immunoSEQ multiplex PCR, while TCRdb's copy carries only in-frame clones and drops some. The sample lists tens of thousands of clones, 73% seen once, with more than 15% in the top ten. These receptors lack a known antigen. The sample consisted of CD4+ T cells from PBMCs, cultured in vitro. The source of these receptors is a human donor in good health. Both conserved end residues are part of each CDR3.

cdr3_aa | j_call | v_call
CASSDLIREQYF | TRBJ2-7 | TRBV6-1
CASSITIGLSPLHF | TRBJ1-6 | TRBV19
CASTLRASGTEQFF | TRBJ2-1 | TRBV19
CASSPQDGQGPYEQYF | TRBJ2-7 | TRBV9
CASSSRTAYNSPLHF | TRBJ1-6 | TRBV5-6
CASRSLTGGGETQYF | TRBJ2-5 | TRBV19
CASSAGQDSSTDTQYF | TRBJ2-3 | TRBV19
CASMDRGRDTEAFF | TRBJ1-1 | TRBV6-6
CASSLSSGTGELFF | TRBJ2-2 | TRBV11-3
CASSVSRAPQETQYF | TRBJ2-5 | TRBV4-1
CASSLFRPQGNADNTQYF | TRBJ2-3 | TRBV27
CASSLSEFRYGYTF | TRBJ1-2 | TRBV28
CSHTGNVDNEQFF | TRBJ2-1 | TRBV29-1
CASSVGYRELFF | TRBJ2-2 | TRBV19
CASTLESQGRSREQYF | TRBJ2-7 | TRBV21-1
CASSEGGGSAGETQYF | TRBJ2-5 | TRBV5-1
CASSLEGTDPNQPQHF | TRBJ1-5 | TRBV11-2
CATSDVREDTGELFF | TRBJ2-2 | TRBV24-1
CASSLTMDNEQFF | TRBJ2-1 | TRBV7-3
CASSFTGQGILLTEAFF | TRBJ1-1 | TRBV27
CASTDRGNGNQPQHF | TRBJ1-5 | TRBV19
CASTRGGDGYTF | TRBJ1-2 | TRBV7-9
CAWSRVSGNQPQHF | TRBJ1-5 | TRBV30
CASSYVASGRNEQFF | TRBJ2-1 | TRBV6-5
CASSVGRQVNEKLFF | TRBJ1-4 | TRBV9
CASSFGQGSYEQYF | TRBJ2-7 | TRBV7-9